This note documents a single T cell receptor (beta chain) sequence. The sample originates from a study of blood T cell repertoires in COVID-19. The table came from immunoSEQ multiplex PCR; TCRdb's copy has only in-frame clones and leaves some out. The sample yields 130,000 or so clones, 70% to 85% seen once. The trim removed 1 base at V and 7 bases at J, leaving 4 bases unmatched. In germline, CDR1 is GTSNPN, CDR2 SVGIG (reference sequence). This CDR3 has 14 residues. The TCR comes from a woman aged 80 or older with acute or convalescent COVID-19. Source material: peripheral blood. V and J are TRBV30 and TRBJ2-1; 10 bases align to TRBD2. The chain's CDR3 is CAWSERGGRNEQFF. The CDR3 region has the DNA TGTGCCTGGAGTGAGCGGGGGGGCAGGAATGAGCAGTTCTTC.